This T cell receptor beta chain originates from a study of radiotherapy plus CTLA-4 blockade in lung cancer. At the level of the study: Objective responses occurred in 18% of patients; roughly 31% had disease control. Study findings and constraints: Expansion of tumor-derived TCR clones was observed in blood after radiotherapy plus ipilimumab. Early shifts in blood T cell clones, with interferon-beta, reportedly predicted response best.

The CDR3 totals 13 residues. The trim removed 8 bases at V and 4 bases at J, leaving 3 bases unmatched. Germline V gene lookup returns CDR1 SGHNT and CDR2 YENEEA. Ipilimumab-mediated CTLA-4 blockade plus focal radiation was given to patients having chemo-refractory metastatic non-small-cell lung cancer. Of note for this clone: The antigen remains undetermined.

Libraries were prepared by immunoSEQ multiplex PCR; TCRdb keeps only in-frame clonotypes and omits some of them. Of tens of thousands of clones listed, roughly three quarters are singletons. This TCR came from a human donor with non-small cell lung cancer who had a complete response to radiotherapy plus ipilimumab. The chain uses TRBV11-3 and TRBJ2-2, with 8 bases fitting TRBD1. The material sequenced was peripheral blood, taken from a patient treated with radiotherapy plus ipilimumab. The CDR3 nucleotides are TGTGCCAGCGCAACAGGGGGCACCGGGGAGCTGTTTTTT. Translated: CASATGGTGELFF.